This TCR beta chain was observed in a study of response to subunit inactivated influenza vaccine. Study-level results: Few new T cells, the authors suggested, are recruited by each seasonal influenza vaccination.

TCRdb analysed the RT-PCR reads with MiXCR anew, one entry per CDR3 protein. The sample has approximately 680,000 distinct CDR3 sequences; 15% to 17% are singletons. For this clonotype: Its antigen is unidentified.

The receptor comes from a man aged 50 or older who received an inactivated influenza vaccine. The specimen was PBMCs from blood, collected 12 days after vaccination.

The DNA of the CDR3 is TGTGCCAGCAGCCCGGCAGCGGGGGGGCGGAATGAGCAGTTCTTC. Its protein product is CASSPAAGGRNEQFF. The chain has TRBV3-1 and TRBJ2-1, with 10 positions matching TRBD2. Germline V CDR1 and CDR2: LGHDT, YNNKEL (reference sequence). V lost 4 bases to trimming and J lost 7 bases; unmatched junction nucleotides: 7. This CDR3 is 15 amino acids long.